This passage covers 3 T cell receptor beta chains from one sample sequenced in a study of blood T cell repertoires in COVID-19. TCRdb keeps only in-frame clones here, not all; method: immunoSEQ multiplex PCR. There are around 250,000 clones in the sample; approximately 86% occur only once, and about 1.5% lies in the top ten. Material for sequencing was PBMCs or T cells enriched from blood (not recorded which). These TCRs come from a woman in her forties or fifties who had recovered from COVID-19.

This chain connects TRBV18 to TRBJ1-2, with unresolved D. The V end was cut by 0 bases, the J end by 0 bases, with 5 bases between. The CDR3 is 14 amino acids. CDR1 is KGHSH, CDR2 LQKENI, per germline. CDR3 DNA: TGTGCCAGCTCACCACCTAGTTCTAACTATGGCTACACCTTC. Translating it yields CASSPPSSNYGYTF.

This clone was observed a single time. The CDR3 protein is CASSLWGATDTQYF. The DNA for the CDR3 is TGTGCCAGCAGTTTATGGGGGGCCACAGATACGCAGTATTTT. This chain connects TRBV28 to TRBJ2-3, with D perhaps matching TRBD1 (6 bases). Trimming removed 0 bases from V and 2 bases from J, with 6 bases in between. This CDR3 is built from 14 residues. CDR1 and CDR2 (germline): MDHEN, SYDVKM.

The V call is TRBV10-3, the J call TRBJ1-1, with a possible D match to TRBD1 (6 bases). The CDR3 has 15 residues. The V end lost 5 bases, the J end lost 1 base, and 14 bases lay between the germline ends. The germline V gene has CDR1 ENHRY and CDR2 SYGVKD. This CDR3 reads CAISQGKEKNTEAFF. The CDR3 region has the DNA TGTGCCATCAGTCAGGGGAAGGAGAAGAACACTGAAGCTTTCTTT.